Here is one T cell receptor beta chain with its context. This specimen comes from a study of blood T cell repertoires in COVID-19. The assay was immunoSEQ multiplex PCR, and TCRdb's table has in-frame clones only and misses some. This table holds some 260,000 clones, over 75% found once. The TCR sequence derives from a man aged 40-49 years who had recovered from COVID-19. The sequenced sample was PBMCs or T cells enriched from blood (not recorded which).

CDR3 sequence: CASRYLGQNEQFF. The CDR3 region has the DNA TGTGCCAGCAGATATCTTGGACAGAATGAGCAGTTCTTC. V and J are TRBV12-3 or TRBV12-4 and TRBJ2-1; tentatively, D is TRBD1 (6 bases). This CDR3 has 13 amino acids. V was shortened by 6 bases and J by 7 bases, with 13 bases between the two germline ends.